This record concerns one T cell receptor (beta chain) sequence. Its antigen remains unknown. Assay: immunoSEQ multiplex PCR; the TCRdb copy retains only in-frame clones and omits some. This sample has 100,000 to 140,000 clones, with about 93% found just once. This record belongs to a study of T cell responses to AZD1222 COVID-19 vaccine. Study-wide results and caveats: Unmutated variant regions are reportedly targeted by nearly half of spike-specific TCRs.

This CDR3 region has 15 residues. V shed 4 bases, J shed 4 bases, and the junction held 8 bases outside the gene matches. The germline CDR1 and CDR2 sequences are SGHNT and YYREEE (reference sequence). The sample here was peripheral blood, taken 28 days after the second AZD1222 dose. The chain uses TRBV5-4 and TRBJ2-3, with 8 nucleotides matching TRBD2. The sequence was collected from an adult who received the AZD1222 COVID-19 vaccine. This CDR3 is CASSPEGTSSDTQYF. The CDR3 DNA sequence: TGTGCCAGCAGCCCGGAGGGGACTAGTTCAGATACGCAGTATTTT.